The clone carrying this TCR beta chain was found many times. The trim removed 1 base at V and 2 bases at J, leaving 3 bases unmatched. Germline values: CDR1 KGHSH, CDR2 LQKENI. The CDR3 extends over 15 amino acids. This sample's time point: sample taken at primary tumor resection. The sequenced material consisted of unsorted whole RNA from tumor, nontumor lung or frozen PBMC. The sample originates from a study of spatial heterogeneity in lung cancer. TCRdb called the 5' RACE reads again in MiXCR, with one record for every CDR3 protein. The sample records under 75,000 distinct CDR3 sequences, 10% to 15% being singletons.

Sequenced material: PBMCs, taken at surgery. The origin of this receptor is a male donor with early-stage non-small cell lung cancer. The chain recombines TRBV18 with TRBJ1-1, with TRBD1 matching over 8 bases. CDR3 coding DNA: TGTGCCAGCTCACCACTCGGACAGGGAAACACTGAAGCTTTCTTT. It encodes CASSPLGQGNTEAFF.